These 20 T cell receptor beta chains came from one sample sequenced in a study of Ad26.COV2.S vaccination and SARS-CoV-2 variants. Treatment indicated: roughly 18 received Ad26.COV2.S at low or high dose, single or two shots; 5 received placebo; per-sample allocation not given. The samples were gathered on day 63 after the first injection of vaccine or placebo. Clones were read by immunoSEQ multiplex PCR, and TCRdb kept only the in-frame ones, dropping some. The sample yields approximately 450,000 clones, 75% to 95% seen once. This specimen consisted of peripheral blood, obtained in a trial of Ad26.COV2.S vaccine versus placebo. The receptors originated from a person aged 18-65 years who received the Ad26.COV2.S COVID-19 vaccine or a placebo.

The chain is built from TRBV6-5 and TRBJ1-2, with TRBD1 as a possible D gene (6 bases). CDR3 length: 12 amino acids. Deletions cut 5 bases from V and 7 bases from J, with 11 bases between. CDR1 is MNHEY, CDR2 SVGAGI, per germline. The CDR3 here is CASSPQGGGYTF. In DNA, the CDR3 is TGTGCCAGCAGTCCACAGGGCGGTGGCTACACCTTC.

The chain couples TRBV28 to TRBJ2-7, with 11 bases aligning to TRBD2. CDR3 length equals 15 residues. Unmatched junction bases numbered 5, after V lost 4 bases and J lost 3 bases. Germline CDR1 and CDR2: MDHEN and SYDVKM. The CDR3 DNA follows: TGTGCCAGCAGTTCCCCTAGCGGGAGGAACTACGAGCAGTACTTC. Residues: CASSSPSGRNYEQYF.

This chain's CDR3 is CASSTYNEQFF. The CDR3 DNA sequence: TGTGCCAGCAGCACTTACAATGAGCAGTTCTTC. The chain uses TRBV5-6 and TRBJ2-1; no clear D gene. This CDR3 is 11 amino acids long. The germline V gene has CDR1 SGHDT and CDR2 YYEEEE. V gave up 4 bases and J gave up 4 bases, with 3 bases separating them.

The gene calls are TRBV6-5 and TRBJ1-1; D is unclear. The V gene lost 3 bases and the J gene lost 7 bases, with 6 bases spanning the gap. CDR1 and CDR2 from the germline V gene are MNHEY and SVGAGI. The CDR3 contains 11 residues. CDR3 region: CASSYGIEAFF. The CDR3, as DNA: TGTGCCAGCAGTTATGGAATTGAAGCTTTCTTT.

V gene TRBV19 combines with J gene TRBJ2-5; TRBD1 matches at 9 bases. Trimming took 7 bases from V and 5 from J; bases not matched to a gene: 8. CDR3 length equals 14 residues. In germline, CDR1 is LNHDA, CDR2 SQIVND (reference sequence). The CDR3 DNA reads as TGTGCCAGTACCGAACAGGGGGCCAGGGAGACCCAGTACTTC. It is translated as CASTEQGARETQYF. Combining the CDR3 with reference TRBV19 and TRBJ2-5 gives the whole variable domain DGGITQSPKYLFRKEGQNVTLSCEQNLNHDAMYWYRQDPGQGLRLIYYSQIVNDFQKGDIAEGYSVSREKKESFPLTVTSAQKNPTAFYLCASTEQGARETQYFGPGTRLLVL.

This chain links TRBV20-1 with TRBJ1-1; perhaps TRBD1 as D (5 bases). This CDR3 has 11 residues. V was shortened by 6 bases and J by 11 bases, with 16 bases between the two germline ends. The germline CDR1 and CDR2 sequences are DFQATT and SNEGSKA (reference sequence). The CDR3 DNA sequence: TGCAGTGCCCGTCCGGGGCTATCTGCTTTCTTT. Translating gives CSARPGLSAFF.

This chain connects TRBV5-1 to TRBJ2-5; 9 nucleotides line up with TRBD2. This CDR3 has 16 residues. Per germline, CDR1 SGHRS and CDR2 YFSETQ. Unmatched junction bases numbered 14, after V lost 6 bases and J lost 5 bases. CDR3 coding DNA: TGCGCCAGCAAACGGGGGGATAGCGGGAGTTCTGAGACCCAGTACTTC. Translated: CASKRGDSGSSETQYF.

The V and J genes are TRBV6-1 and TRBJ1-6; D is ambiguous. V was pared by 3 bases and J by 0 bases, with 6 bases between. Per the germline V gene, CDR1 is MNHNS and CDR2 is SASEGT. The length of the CDR3 is 15 residues. The chain's CDR3 is CASSDSSSYNSPLHF. In DNA, the CDR3 is TGTGCCAGCAGTGACAGCAGCTCCTATAATTCACCCCTCCACTTT.

Only one count was recorded for this clone. The gene calls are TRBV23-1 and TRBJ2-3; a possible D gene is TRBD1 (6 bases). TRBV23-1 is designated an ORF whose function remains uncertain. The V end lost 7 bases, the J end lost 0 bases, and 17 bases lay between the germline ends. This CDR3 has 16 amino acids. CDR3: CASIDHRDLSTDTQYF. CDR3 nucleotide sequence: TGCGCCAGCATAGACCACAGGGATTTAAGCACAGATACGCAGTATTTT.

In this sample, this clone turned up once. J is TRBJ2-1 and V is TRBV28, with TRBD2 identical over 7 bases. The CDR3 totals 15 residues. The germline V gene has CDR1 MDHEN and CDR2 SYDVKM. The V gene end was trimmed by 5 bases and the J gene end by 4 bases; junction bases not matched to a gene: 8. The CDR3 DNA sequence: TGTGCCAGCAGTCGGACTAGTGTTAAGTACAATGAGCAGTTCTTC. It is translated as CASSRTSVKYNEQFF.

This clone showed up just once. J is TRBJ2-2 and V is TRBV7-9; no clear D gene. Between the trimmed V and J ends, which lost 4 bases and 5 bases, there was a span of 5 bases. This CDR3 region has 12 residues. From germline, CDR1 is SEHNR and CDR2 FQNEAQ (reference sequence). This CDR3 reads CASSWRTGELFF. CDR3 bases: TGTGCCAGCAGCTGGCGAACCGGGGAGCTGTTTTTT.

In this sample, this clone turned up once. The chain uses TRBV25-1 and TRBJ1-1, with TRBD1 identical over 8 bases. The CDR3 is 14 residues long. The V and J ends lost 6 bases and 4 bases, in that order; junction bases with no gene match: 7. CDR1 and CDR2 from the germline V gene are MGHDK and SYGVNS. CDR3 in amino acids: CASRDRAVSTEAFF. The CDR3 DNA sequence: TGTGCCAGCAGGGACAGGGCGGTGTCCACTGAAGCTTTCTTT.

The V gene is TRBV15, the J gene TRBJ2-2, with D perhaps TRBD2 (6 bases). Germline assignment: CDR1 LNHNV and CDR2 YYDKDF (reference sequence). The CDR3 contains 17 residues. Trimming removed 0 bases at V and 5 bases at J, with 16 bases between. DNA of the CDR3: TGTGCCACCAGCAGAGATATTGGGGTCGCGGGGACCGGGGAGCTGTTTTTT. Amino acid sequence: CATSRDIGVAGTGELFF.

V usage is TRBV19 and J usage is TRBJ1-5; D not certain. From germline, CDR1 is LNHDA and CDR2 SQIVND (reference sequence). V lost 8 bases and J lost 6, with 14 bases in between. The CDR3 totals 13 residues. DNA for the CDR3: TGTGCCAGTCTTTTCGGGGAGGGTCAGCCCCAGCATTTT. Translation: CASLFGEGQPQHF.

V gene TRBV28 combines with J gene TRBJ2-7; D gene unclear. The CDR3 extends over 12 amino acids. Trimming left V 5 bases short and J 3 bases short, with 8 bases between. Germline CDR1 and CDR2: MDHEN and SYDVKM. This CDR3 is CASSPPSYEQYF. The DNA of the CDR3 is TGTGCCAGCAGTCCCCCTAGCTACGAGCAGTACTTC.

This chain joins TRBV6-1 and TRBJ1-6; no definite D call. CDR1 is MNHNS, CDR2 SASEGT, per germline. The CDR3 totals 14 residues. Trimming took off 1 base at V and 7 bases at J, with 8 bases between the two ends. The CDR3 nucleotides read TGTGCCAGCAGTGAAGTCCAGGCAAATTCACCCCTCCACTTT. Amino acid sequence: CASSEVQANSPLHF.

The chain is built from TRBV7-3 and TRBJ2-3, with 7 positions matching TRBD2. Germline lookup yields CDR1 SGHTA and CDR2 FQGTGA. The V and J ends lost 4 bases and 6 bases, in that order; junction bases with no gene match: 10. This CDR3 has 15 residues. The CDR3 sequence is CASSSQAGRADTQYF. DNA for the CDR3: TGTGCCAGCAGCTCTCAAGCGGGACGCGCGGATACGCAGTATTTT.

In this sample, this clone turned up once. The chain combines TRBV24-1 with TRBJ2-3; tentatively, D is TRBD1 (6 bases). The CDR3 consists of 16 residues. V gave up 3 bases and J gave up 2 bases, with 14 bases separating them. Germline V gene lookup returns CDR1 KGHDR and CDR2 SFDVKD. CDR3: CATSDTGMGATDTQYF. DNA for the CDR3: TGTGCCACCAGTGATACAGGAATGGGGGCCACAGATACGCAGTATTTT.

This chain connects TRBV7-9 to TRBJ2-4; D uncertain. This CDR3 spans 15 amino acids. Germline V gene data show CDR1 as SEHNR and CDR2 as FQNEAQ (reference sequence). V shed 0 bases and J shed 2 bases, with 8 bases lying between them. The DNA for the CDR3 is TGTGCCAGCAGCTTAGCTTTTGGGACCAAAAACATTCAGTACTTC. Protein product: CASSLAFGTKNIQYF.

The rearrangement uses TRBV7-2 and TRBJ1-2; D is unclear. Trimming pared 1 base from V and 4 bases from J, leaving 4 bases between. The CDR3 consists of 12 residues. Germline assignment: CDR1 SGHTA and CDR2 FQGNSA. CDR3 in DNA: TGTGCCAGCAGCTTAGACACCTATGGCTACACCTTC. This encodes CASSLDTYGYTF.